Sequencing of this T cell receptor (beta chain) was carried out in a study of identifying expanded T cells in peripheral blood. Libraries were prepared by immunoSEQ multiplex PCR; TCRdb keeps only in-frame clonotypes and omits some of them. The sample shows around 47,000 clones, around 82% of them seen only once. This CDR3 has 15 amino acids. J lost 9 bases, V lost 4 bases, and 8 bases had no gene match. Germline V gives CDR1 MGHDK, CDR2 SYGVNS. Note on this clone: Its matching antigen is unknown.

Study outcomes and limitations: Technical replicates showed roughly 1.2 changed clones; two weeks 15 to 20; four weeks 19.

The clonotype was recovered from a person between 18 and 75 years old in good health. The J gene is TRBJ2-1, the V gene TRBV25-1, with 11 bases lining up with TRBD2. The sequencing input was blood. The CDR3 loop reads CASSVTGTSGSEQFF. CDR3 nucleotide sequence: TGTGCCAGCAGTGTTACCGGGACTAGCGGCAGTGAGCAGTTCTTC. Full variable domain (remainder filled in from reference TRBV25-1 and TRBJ2-1): EADIYQTPRYLVIGTGKKITLECSQTMGHDKMYWYQQDPGMELHLIHYSYGVNSTEKGDLSSESTVSRIRTEHFPLTLESARPSHTSQYLCASSVTGTSGSEQFFGPGTRLTVL.